The TCR beta chain described here comes from a study of CD8+ T cells in alopecia areata. As part of sample collection, lesional scalp punch biopsies and peripheral blood were taken from alopecia areata patients. Extracted from the samples, RNA was reverse transcribed into cDNA to serve as the sequencing template. Only in-frame clones appear in the TCRdb table, and some are missing; sequencing was by immunoSEQ multiplex PCR. The repertoire holds 9,000 or so clones, around 67% seen once, with around 15% in the top ten. V lost 5 bases, J lost 0 bases, and 8 bases lay in between. The CDR3 runs 14 residues. The germline CDR1 and CDR2 sequences are SGHAT and FQDESV (reference sequence).

Sequenced: skin. J is TRBJ2-1 and V is TRBV11-1; D unresolved. This TCR was recovered from a human donor with alopecia areata. CDR3 protein: CASSPRVSYNEQFF. CDR3 DNA sequence: TGTGCCAGCAGCCCCCGGGTCTCCTACAATGAGCAGTTCTTC.